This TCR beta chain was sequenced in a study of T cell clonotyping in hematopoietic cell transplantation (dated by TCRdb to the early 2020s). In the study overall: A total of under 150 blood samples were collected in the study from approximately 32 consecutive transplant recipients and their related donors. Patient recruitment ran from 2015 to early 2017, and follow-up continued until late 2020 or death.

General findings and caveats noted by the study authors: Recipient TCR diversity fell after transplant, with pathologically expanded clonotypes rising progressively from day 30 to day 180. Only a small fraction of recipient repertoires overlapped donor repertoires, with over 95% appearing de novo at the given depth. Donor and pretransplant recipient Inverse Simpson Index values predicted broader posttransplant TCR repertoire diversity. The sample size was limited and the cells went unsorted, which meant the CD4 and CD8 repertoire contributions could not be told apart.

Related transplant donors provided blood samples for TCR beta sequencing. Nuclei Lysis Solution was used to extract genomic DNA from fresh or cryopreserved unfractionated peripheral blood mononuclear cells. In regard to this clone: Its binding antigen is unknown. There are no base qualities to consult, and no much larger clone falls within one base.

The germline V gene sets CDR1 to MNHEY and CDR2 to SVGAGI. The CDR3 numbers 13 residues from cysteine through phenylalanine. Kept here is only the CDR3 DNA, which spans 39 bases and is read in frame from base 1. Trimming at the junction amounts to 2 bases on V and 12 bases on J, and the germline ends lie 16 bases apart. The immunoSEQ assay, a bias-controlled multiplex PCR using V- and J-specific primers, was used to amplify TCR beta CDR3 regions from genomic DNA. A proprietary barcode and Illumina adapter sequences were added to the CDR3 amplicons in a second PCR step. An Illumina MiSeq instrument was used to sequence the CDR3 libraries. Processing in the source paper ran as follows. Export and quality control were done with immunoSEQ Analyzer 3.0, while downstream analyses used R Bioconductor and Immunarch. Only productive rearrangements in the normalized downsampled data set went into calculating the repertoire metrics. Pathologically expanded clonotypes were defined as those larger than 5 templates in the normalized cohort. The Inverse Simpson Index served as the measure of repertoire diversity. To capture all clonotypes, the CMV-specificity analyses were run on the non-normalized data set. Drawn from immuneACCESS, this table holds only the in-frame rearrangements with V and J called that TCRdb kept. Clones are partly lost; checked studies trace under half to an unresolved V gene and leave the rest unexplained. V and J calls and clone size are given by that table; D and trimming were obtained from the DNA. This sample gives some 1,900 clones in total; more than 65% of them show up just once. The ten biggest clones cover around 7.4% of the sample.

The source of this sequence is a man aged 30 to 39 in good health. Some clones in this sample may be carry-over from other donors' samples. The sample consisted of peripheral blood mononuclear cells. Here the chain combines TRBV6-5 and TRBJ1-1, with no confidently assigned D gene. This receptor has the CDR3 CASSYRTPGGTFF. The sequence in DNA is TGTGCCAGCAGTTACCGTACCCCGGGAGGAACTTTCTTT.